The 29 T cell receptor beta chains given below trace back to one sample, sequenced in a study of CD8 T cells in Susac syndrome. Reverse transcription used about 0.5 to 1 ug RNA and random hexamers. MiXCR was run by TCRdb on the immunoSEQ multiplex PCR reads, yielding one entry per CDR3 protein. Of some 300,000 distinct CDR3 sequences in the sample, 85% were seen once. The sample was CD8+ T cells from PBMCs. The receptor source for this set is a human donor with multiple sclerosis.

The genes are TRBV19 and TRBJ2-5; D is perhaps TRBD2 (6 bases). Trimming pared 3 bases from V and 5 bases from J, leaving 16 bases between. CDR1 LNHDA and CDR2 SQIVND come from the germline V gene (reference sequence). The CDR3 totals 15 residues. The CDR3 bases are TGTGCCAGTAGTATTCGGGACTCGGATGTGGAGACCCAGTACTTC. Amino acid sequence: CASSIRDSDVETQYF.

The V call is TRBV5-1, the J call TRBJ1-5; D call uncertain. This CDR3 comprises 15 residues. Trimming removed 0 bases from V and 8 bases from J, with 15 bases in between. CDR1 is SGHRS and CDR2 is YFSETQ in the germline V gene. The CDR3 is CASSLAGMGSEPQHF. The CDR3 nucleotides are TGCGCCAGCAGCTTGGCCGGGATGGGGTCGGAGCCCCAGCATTTT.

The CDR3 loop is CASSYSGRQLEAFF. CDR3 coding DNA: TGTGCCAGCAGTTACTCGGGACGACAGCTTGAAGCTTTCTTT. J is TRBJ1-1 and V is TRBV6-5; D is perhaps TRBD1 (5 bases). CDR3 size: 14 residues. Deletions cut 0 bases from V and 7 bases from J, with 12 bases between. Germline V gene data show CDR1 as MNHEY and CDR2 as SVGAGI.

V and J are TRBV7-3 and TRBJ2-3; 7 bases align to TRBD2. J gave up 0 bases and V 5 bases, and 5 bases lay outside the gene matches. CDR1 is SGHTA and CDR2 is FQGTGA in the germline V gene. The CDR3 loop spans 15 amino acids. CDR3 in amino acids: CASSPAGRSTDTQYF. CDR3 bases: TGTGCCAGCAGCCCAGCGGGACGGAGCACAGATACGCAGTATTTT.

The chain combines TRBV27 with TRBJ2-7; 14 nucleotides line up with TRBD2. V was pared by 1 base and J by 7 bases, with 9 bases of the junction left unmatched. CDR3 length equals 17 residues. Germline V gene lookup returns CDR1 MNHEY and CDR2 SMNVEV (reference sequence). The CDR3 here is CASSLYETGLAGEEQYF. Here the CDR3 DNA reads TGTGCCAGCAGTTTATACGAAACGGGACTAGCGGGAGAAGAGCAGTACTTC.

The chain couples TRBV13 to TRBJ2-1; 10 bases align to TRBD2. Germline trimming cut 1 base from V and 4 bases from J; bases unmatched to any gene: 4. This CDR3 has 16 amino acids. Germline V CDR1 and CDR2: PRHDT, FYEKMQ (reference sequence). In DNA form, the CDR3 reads TGTGCCAGCAGCTTAGAGGCTAGCGGGAGTTACAATGAGCAGTTCTTC. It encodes CASSLEASGSYNEQFF.

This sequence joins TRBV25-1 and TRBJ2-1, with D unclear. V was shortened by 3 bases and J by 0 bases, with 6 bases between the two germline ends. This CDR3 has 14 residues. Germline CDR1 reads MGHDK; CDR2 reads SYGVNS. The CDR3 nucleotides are TGTGCCAGCAGTGAGCCAGACTCCTACAATGAGCAGTTCTTC. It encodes CASSEPDSYNEQFF.

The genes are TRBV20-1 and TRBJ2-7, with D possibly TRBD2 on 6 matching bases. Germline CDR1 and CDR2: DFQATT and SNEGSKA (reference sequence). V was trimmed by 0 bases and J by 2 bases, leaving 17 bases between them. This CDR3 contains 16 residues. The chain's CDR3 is CSARDVSTGGPYEQYF. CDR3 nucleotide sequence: TGCAGTGCTAGAGATGTCTCCACTGGAGGGCCCTACGAGCAGTACTTC.

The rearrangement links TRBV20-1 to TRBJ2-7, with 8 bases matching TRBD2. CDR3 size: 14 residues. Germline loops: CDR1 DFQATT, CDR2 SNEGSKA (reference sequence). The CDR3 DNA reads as TGCAGGGCGAGAGCGACTAGCGAATACTACGAGCAGTACTTC. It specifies CRARATSEYYEQYF.

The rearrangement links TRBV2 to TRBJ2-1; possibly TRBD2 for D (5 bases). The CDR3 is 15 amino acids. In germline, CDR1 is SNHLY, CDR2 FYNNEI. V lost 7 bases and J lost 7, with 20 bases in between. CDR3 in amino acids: CASIGAGNQFNEQFF. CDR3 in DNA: TGTGCCAGCATCGGAGCCGGGAACCAGTTTAATGAGCAGTTCTTC.

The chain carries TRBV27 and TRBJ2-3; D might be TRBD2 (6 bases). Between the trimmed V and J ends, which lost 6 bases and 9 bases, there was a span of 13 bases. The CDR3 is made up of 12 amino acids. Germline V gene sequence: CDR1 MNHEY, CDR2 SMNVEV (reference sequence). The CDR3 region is CASRGGLATQYF. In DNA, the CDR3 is TGTGCCAGCAGGGGGGGACTTGCAACGCAGTATTTT.

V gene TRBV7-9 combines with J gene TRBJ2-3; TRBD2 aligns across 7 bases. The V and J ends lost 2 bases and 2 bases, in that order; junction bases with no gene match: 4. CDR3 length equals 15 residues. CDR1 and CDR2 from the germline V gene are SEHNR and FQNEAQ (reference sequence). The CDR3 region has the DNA TGTGCCAGCAGCTTAATGGGAGGGACCACAGATACGCAGTATTTT. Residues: CASSLMGGTTDTQYF.

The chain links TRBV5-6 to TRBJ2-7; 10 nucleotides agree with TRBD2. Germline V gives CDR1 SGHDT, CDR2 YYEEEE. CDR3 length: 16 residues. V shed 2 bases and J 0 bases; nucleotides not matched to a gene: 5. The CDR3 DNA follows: TGTGCCAGCAGCTTATTAGCGGGAGGTTCCTCCTACGAGCAGTACTTC. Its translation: CASSLLAGGSSYEQYF.

The CDR3 DNA follows: TGTGCCAGCCAGGACGGCTCTGAAGCTTTCTTT. It specifies CASQDGSEAFF. The gene calls are TRBV25-1 and TRBJ1-1; no reliable D call. This CDR3 has 11 amino acids. V gave up 8 bases and J gave up 6 bases, with 10 bases separating them. Germline CDR1 is MGHDK and CDR2 is SYGVNS.

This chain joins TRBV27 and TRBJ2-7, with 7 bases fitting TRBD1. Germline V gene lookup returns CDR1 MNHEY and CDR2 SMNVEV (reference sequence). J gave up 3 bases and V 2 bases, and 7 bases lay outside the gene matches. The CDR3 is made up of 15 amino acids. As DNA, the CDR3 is TGTGCCAGCAGTTTAGCGGACAGGCTCCGCTACGAGCAGTACTTC. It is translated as CASSLADRLRYEQYF.

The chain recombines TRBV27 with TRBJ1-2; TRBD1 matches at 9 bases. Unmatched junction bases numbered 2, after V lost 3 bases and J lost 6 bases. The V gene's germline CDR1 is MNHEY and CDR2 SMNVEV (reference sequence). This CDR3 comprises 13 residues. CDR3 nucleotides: TGTGCCAGCAGTTTTGGACAGGGGAATGGCTACACCTTC. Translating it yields CASSFGQGNGYTF.

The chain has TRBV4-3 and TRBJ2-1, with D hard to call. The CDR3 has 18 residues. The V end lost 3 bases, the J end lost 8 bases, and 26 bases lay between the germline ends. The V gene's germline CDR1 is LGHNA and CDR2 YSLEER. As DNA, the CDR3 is TGCGCCAGCAGCCACCCGAAGGAGTCTCCGAATGTCGGTGATGAGCAGTTCTTC. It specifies CASSHPKESPNVGDEQFF.

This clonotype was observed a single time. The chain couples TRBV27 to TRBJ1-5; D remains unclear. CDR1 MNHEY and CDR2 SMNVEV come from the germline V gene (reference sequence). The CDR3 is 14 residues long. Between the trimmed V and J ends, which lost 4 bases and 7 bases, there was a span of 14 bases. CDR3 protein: CASSSWTDGQPQHF. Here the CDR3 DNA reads TGTGCCAGCAGTTCTTGGACGGATGGGCAGCCCCAGCATTTT.

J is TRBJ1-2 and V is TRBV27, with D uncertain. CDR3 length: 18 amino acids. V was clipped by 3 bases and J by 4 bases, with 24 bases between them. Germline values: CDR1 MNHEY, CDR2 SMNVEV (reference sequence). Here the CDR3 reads CASSLLTIGQRPPYGYTF. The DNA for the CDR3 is TGTGCCAGCAGTTTGCTTACGATAGGTCAGCGGCCCCCCTATGGCTACACCTTC.

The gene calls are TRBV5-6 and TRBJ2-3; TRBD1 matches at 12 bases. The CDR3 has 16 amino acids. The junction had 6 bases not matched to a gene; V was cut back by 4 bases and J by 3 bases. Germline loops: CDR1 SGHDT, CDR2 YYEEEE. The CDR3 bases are TGTGCCAGCAGCCTCCGGGACAGGGGGCTGACAGATACGCAGTATTTT. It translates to CASSLRDRGLTDTQYF.

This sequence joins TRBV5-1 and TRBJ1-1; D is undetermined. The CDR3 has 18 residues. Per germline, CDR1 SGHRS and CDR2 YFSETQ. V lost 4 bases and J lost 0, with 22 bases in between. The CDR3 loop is CASSRLSRSSGMNTEAFF. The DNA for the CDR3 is TGCGCCAGCAGCCGGTTGTCTCGATCTTCCGGAATGAACACTGAAGCTTTCTTT.

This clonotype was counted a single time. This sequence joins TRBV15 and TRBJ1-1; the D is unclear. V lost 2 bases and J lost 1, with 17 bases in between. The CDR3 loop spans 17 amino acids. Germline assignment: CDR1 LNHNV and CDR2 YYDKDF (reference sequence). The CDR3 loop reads CATSRTPPRASNTEAFF. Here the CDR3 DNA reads TGTGCCACCAGCAGAACCCCCCCCCGGGCCTCGAACACTGAAGCTTTCTTT.

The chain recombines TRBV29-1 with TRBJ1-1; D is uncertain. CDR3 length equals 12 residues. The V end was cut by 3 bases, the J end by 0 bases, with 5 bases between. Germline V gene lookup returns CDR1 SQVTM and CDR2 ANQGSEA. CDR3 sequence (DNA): TGCAGCGTTGATCAGGTGAACACTGAAGCTTTCTTT. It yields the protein CSVDQVNTEAFF. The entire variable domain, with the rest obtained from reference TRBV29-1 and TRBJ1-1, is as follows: SAVISQKPSRDICQRGTSLTIQCQVDSQVTMMFWYRQQPGQSLTLIATANQGSEATYESGFVIDKFPISRPNLTFSTLTVSNMSPEDSSIYLCSVDQVNTEAFFGQGTRLTVV.

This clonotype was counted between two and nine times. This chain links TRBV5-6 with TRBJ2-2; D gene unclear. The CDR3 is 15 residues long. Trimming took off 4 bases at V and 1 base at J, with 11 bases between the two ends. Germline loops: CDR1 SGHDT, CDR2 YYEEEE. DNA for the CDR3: TGTGCCAGCAGCCTTGGCGGCGGGAACACCGGGGAGCTGTTTTTT. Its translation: CASSLGGGNTGELFF.

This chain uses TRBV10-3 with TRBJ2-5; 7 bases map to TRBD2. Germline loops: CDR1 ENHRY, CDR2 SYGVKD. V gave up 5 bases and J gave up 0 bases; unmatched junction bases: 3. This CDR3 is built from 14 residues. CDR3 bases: TGTGCCATCAGTCGTCGGGGGGACCAAGAGACCCAGTACTTC. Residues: CAISRRGDQETQYF.

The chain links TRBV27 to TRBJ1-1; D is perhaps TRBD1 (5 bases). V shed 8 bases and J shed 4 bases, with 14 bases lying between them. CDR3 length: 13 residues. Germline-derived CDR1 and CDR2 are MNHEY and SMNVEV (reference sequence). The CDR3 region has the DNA TGTGCCAGCGCTGGGGGGTCGGGCACTGAAGCTTTCTTT. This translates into CASAGGSGTEAFF.

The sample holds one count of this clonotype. Here the CDR3 reads CSVEALDLLTDTQYF. The CDR3 nucleotides are TGCAGCGTTGAAGCTTTAGACCTCCTCACAGATACGCAGTATTTT. The chain carries TRBV29-1 and TRBJ2-3; D remains unclear. CDR1 SQVTM and CDR2 ANQGSEA come from the germline V gene. V lost 1 base, J lost 2 bases, and 13 bases lay in between. CDR3 size: 15 residues.

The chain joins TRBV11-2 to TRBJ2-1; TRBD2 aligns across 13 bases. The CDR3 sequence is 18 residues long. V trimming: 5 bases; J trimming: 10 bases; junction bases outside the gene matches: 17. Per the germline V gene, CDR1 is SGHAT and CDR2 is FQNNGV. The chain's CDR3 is CASSHSLHTSGRAREQFF. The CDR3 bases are TGTGCCAGCAGCCATTCTCTCCACACTAGCGGGAGGGCCCGGGAGCAGTTCTTC.

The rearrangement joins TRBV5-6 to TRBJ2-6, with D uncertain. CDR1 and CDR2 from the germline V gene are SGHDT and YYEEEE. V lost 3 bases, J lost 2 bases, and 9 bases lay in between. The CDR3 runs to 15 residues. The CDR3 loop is CASSYLRTGANVLTF. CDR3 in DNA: TGTGCCAGCAGCTATCTTCGAACTGGGGCCAACGTCCTGACTTTC.